This record covers a single T cell receptor (beta chain). The sample comes from a study of cytomegalovirus exposure and HLA in healthy donors. Looking at the study overall: Prior work identified around 120 million unique TCR beta sequences in about 179 million T cells.

After removal of 6 bases from V and 6 bases from J, the junction contained 10 bases not matched to a gene. This CDR3 has 14 amino acids. Germline CDR1 reads MNHNY; CDR2 reads SVGAGI (reference sequence). Amplification used 60 Vbeta primers and 13 Jbeta primers. This table comes from immunoSEQ multiplex PCR, and its TCRdb copy is limited to in-frame clones, with some not included. The sample carries fewer than 250,000 clones, almost 80% recorded once. The gene calls are TRBV6-6 and TRBJ1-1, with 7 bases matching TRBD1. Sequencing was done on a sample of PBMCs. The TCR sequence derives from a male donor in good health and CMV-seronegative. Here the CDR3 reads CASRPGRGEPEAFF. CDR3 nucleotides: TGTGCCAGCAGACCCGGCAGGGGGGAACCTGAAGCTTTCTTT.